This T cell receptor (beta chain) originates from a study of response to subunit inactivated influenza vaccine. Broader study findings: Seasonal influenza vaccination, on each occasion, was suggested by the authors to recruit few new T cells.

Using its own MiXCR run on the RT-PCR reads, TCRdb lists one record per CDR3 protein. The repertoire has some 550,000 distinct CDR3 sequences, approximately 20% of them found once; the top ten carry under 3.5%. The CDR3 covers 15 residues. Germline V lookup: CDR1 SGHKS, CDR2 YYEKEE (reference sequence). The V end was cut by 4 bases, the J end by 0 bases, with 10 bases between. Details on this clonotype: Its antigen is currently unknown.

This same sample was also taken into another study, of T cells expressing NK-cell markers. That work states: Scientists made TCR beta cDNA using 5'RACE template switching with UMIs. Seven sequenced donors out of eight were HCMV-seropositive, one seronegative. In about six donors, dominant CD3+CD56+NKG2C+ clonotypes ranked among the top 10 CD8+ clonotypes. Similarly, these clonotypes led the CD3+CD56-NKG2C+ fraction as well in a few donors.

The material sequenced was CD4+ T cells sorted from PBMCs, taken 12 days after vaccination. This sequence originates from a middle-aged man who received an inactivated influenza vaccine. This chain links TRBV5-5 with TRBJ2-2; D is perhaps TRBD1 (6 bases). The CDR3 region has the DNA TGTGCCAGCAGCATCCGGGACACGAACACCGGGGAGCTGTTTTTT. Translating it yields CASSIRDTNTGELFF. Drawing the rest from reference TRBV5-5 and TRBJ2-2, the complete variable domain is DAGVTQSPTHLIKTRGQQVTLRCSPISGHKSVSWYQQVLGQGPQFIFQYYEKEERGRGNFPDRFSARQFPNYSSELNVNALLLGDSALYLCASSIRDTNTGELFFGEGSRLTVL.